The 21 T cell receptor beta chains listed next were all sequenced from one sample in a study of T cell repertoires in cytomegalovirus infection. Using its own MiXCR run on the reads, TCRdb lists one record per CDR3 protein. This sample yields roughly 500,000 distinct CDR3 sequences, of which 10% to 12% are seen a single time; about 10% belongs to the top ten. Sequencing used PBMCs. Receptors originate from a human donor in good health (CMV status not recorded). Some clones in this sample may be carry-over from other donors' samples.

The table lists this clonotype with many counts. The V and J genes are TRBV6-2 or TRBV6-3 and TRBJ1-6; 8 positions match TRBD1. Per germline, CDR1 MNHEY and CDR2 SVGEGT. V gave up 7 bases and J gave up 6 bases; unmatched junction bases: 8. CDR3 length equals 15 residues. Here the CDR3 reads CASTRTGSANSPLHF. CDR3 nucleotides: TGTGCCAGCACCCGGACAGGGAGCGCTAATTCACCCCTCCACTTT.

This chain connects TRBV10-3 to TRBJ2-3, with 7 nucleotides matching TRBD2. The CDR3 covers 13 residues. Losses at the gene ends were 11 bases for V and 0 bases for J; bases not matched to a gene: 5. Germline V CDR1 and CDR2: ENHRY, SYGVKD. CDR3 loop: CALRGVSTDTQYF. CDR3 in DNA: TGTGCCCTCCGGGGGGTGAGCACAGATACGCAGTATTTT.

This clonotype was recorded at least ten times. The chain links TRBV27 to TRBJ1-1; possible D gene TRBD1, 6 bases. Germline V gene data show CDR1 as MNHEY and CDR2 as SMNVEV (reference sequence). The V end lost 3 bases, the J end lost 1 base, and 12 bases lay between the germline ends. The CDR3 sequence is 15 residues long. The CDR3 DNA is TGTGCCAGCAGTTTGAGGGGGGCGGCGAACACTGAAGCTTTCTTT. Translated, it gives CASSLRGAANTEAFF.

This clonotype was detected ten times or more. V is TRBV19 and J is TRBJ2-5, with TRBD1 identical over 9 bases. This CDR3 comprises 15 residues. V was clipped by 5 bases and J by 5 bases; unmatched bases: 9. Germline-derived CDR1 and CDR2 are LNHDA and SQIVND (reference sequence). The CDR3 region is CASSLRTGVVETQYF. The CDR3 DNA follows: TGTGCCAGTAGTCTTCGGACAGGGGTCGTCGAGACCCAGTACTTC.

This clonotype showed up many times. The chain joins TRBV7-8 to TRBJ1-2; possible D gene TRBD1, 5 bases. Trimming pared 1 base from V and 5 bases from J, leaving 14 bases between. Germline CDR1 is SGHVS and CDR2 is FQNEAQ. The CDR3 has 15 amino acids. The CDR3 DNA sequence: TGTGCCAGCAGCTTAGTAACCATGAAGGGGTATGGCTACACCTTC. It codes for CASSLVTMKGYGYTF.

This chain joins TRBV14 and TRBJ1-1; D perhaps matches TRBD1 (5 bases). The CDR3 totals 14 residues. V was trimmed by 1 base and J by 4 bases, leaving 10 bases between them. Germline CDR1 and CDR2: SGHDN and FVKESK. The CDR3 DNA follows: TGTGCCAGCAGCCAAGCGCGGAGGGGCACTGAAGCTTTCTTT. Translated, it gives CASSQARRGTEAFF.

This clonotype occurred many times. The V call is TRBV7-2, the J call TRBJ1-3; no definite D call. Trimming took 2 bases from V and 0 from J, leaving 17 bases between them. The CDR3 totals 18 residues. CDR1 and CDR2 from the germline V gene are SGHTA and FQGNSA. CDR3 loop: CASSLIRPTTSSGNTIYF. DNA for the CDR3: TGTGCCAGCAGCTTAATCCGCCCAACCACTAGCTCTGGAAACACCATATATTTT.

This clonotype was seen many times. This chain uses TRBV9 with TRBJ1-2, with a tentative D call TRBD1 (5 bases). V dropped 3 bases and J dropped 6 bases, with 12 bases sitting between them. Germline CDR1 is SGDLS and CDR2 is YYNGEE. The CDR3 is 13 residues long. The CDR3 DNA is TGTGCCAGCAGCGCGGCAGGGAAGAATGGCTACACCTTC. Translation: CASSAAGKNGYTF.

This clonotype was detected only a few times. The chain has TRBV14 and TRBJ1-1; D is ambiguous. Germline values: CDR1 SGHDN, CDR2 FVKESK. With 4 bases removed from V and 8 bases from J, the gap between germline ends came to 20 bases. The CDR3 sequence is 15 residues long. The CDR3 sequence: CASSPLGSSPAEAFF. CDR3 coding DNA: TGTGCCAGCAGCCCCCTGGGGAGTTCCCCTGCGGAAGCTTTCTTT.

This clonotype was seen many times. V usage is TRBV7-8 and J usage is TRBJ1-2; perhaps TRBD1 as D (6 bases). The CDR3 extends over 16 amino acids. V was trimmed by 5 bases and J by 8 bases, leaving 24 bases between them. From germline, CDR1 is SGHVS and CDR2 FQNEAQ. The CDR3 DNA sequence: TGTGCCAGCAGCCTAAGGGGGGAGGGGTCTATATCAGGCTACACCTTC. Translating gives CASSLRGEGSISGYTF.

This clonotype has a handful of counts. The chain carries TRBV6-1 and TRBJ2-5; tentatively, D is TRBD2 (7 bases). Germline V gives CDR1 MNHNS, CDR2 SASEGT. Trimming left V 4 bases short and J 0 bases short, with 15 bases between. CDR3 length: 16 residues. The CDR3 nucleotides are TGTGCCAGCAGTGTAAGAGGGGGGGGGTACCAAGAGACCCAGTACTTC. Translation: CASSVRGGGYQETQYF.

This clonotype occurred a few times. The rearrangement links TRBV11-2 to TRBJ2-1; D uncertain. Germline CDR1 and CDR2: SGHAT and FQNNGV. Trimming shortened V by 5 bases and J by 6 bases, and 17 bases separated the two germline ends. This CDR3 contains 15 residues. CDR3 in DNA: TGTGCCAGCAGCCCAGGTCTAGTGGCTGTCAATGAGCAGTTCTTC. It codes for CASSPGLVAVNEQFF.

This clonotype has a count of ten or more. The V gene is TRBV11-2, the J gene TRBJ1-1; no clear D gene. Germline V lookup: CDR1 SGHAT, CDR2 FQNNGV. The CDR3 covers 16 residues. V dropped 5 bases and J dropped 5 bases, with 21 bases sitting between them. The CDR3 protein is CASSPWVLEPGTEAFF. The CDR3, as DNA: TGTGCCAGCAGCCCCTGGGTGTTGGAGCCGGGGACTGAAGCTTTCTTT.

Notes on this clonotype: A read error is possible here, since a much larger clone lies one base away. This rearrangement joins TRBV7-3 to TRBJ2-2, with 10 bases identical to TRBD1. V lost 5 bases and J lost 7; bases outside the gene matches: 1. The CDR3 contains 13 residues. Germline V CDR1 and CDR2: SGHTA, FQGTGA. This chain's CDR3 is CASSRDRGGELFF. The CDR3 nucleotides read TGTGCCAGCAGCCGGGACAGGGGCGGGGAGCTGTTTTTT.

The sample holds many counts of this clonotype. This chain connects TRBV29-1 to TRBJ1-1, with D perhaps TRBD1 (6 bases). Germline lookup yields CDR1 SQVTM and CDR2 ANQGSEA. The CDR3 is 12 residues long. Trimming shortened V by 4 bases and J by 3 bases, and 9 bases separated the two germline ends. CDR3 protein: CSVGGGDTEAFF. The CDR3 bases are TGCAGCGTTGGAGGGGGAGACACTGAAGCTTTCTTT.

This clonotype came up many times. The chain's CDR3 is CASTSDFGDNEQFF. In DNA, the CDR3 is TGTGCCAGCACCTCGGATTTCGGAGACAATGAGCAGTTCTTC. This chain connects TRBV7-8 to TRBJ2-1, with unresolved D. Trimming stripped 7 bases from V and 5 bases from J, with 15 bases between. Germline CDR1 reads SGHVS; CDR2 reads FQNEAQ. The CDR3 has 14 amino acids. The whole variable domain, filled in from reference TRBV7-8 and TRBJ2-1, reads GAGVSQSPRYKVAKRGQDVALRCDPISGHVSLFWYQQALGQGPEFLTYFQNEAQLDKSGLPSDRFFAERPEGSVSTLKIQRTQQEDSAVYLCASTSDFGDNEQFFGPGTRLTVL.

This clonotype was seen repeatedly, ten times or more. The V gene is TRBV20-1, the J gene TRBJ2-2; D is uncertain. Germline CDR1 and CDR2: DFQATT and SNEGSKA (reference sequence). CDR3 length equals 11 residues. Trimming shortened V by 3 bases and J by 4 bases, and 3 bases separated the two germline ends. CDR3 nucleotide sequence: TGCAGTGCTAGTCCCACCGGGGAGCTGTTTTTT. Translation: CSASPTGELFF.

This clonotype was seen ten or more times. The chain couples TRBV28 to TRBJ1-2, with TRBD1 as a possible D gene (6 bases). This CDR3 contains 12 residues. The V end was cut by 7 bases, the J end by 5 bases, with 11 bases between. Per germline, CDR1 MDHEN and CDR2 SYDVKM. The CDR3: CASTPGEYGYTF. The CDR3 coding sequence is TGTGCCAGCACCCCAGGGGAATATGGCTACACCTTC.

The CDR3 region is CSAPVQGVLGGYTF. DNA for the CDR3: TGCAGTGCTCCGGTCCAGGGAGTTTTGGGTGGCTACACCTTC. The chain uses TRBV20-1 and TRBJ1-2; the D gene is possibly TRBD1 (5 bases). The germline V gene has CDR1 DFQATT and CDR2 SNEGSKA (reference sequence). Between the trimmed V and J ends, which lost 5 bases and 7 bases, there was a span of 20 bases. The CDR3 loop spans 14 amino acids.

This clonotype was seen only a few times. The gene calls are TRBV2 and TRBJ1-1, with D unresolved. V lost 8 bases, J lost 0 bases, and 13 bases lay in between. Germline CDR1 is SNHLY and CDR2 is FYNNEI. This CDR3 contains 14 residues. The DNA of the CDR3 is TGTGCCAGCGGCACAGCGACCATGAACACTGAAGCTTTCTTT. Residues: CASGTATMNTEAFF.

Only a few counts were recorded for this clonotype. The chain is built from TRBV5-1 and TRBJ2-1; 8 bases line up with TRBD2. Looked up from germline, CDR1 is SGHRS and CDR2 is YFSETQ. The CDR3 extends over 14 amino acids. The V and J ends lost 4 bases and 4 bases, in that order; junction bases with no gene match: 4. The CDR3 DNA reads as TGCGCCAGCAGCGGGATAGCGGGGTACAATGAGCAGTTCTTC. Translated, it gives CASSGIAGYNEQFF.